This T cell receptor beta chain was identified in a study of blood T cell repertoires in COVID-19. In the source study's methods: Reference gene primer amplification in the assay estimated nucleated cell counts. The method was immunoSEQ multiplex PCR; TCRdb's version includes in-frame clones alone and lacks a portion of them. Clone size and V and J calls were adopted from that table, with D and trimming inferred from the DNA. The table has about 260,000 clones, 80% to 90% seen once; the top ten hold about 3.4%. CDR1 is MDHEN and CDR2 is SYDVKM in the germline V gene. The CDR3 extends over 11 amino acids. The germline V and J ends were trimmed by 7 bases and 4 bases, with 7 bases remaining between them.

The chain employs TRBV28 and TRBJ1-2, with unresolved D. This TCR came from a woman between 35 and 50 years old who had been exposed to COVID-19. Specimen: PBMCs or T cells enriched from blood (not recorded which). Here the CDR3 reads CASTNSYGYTF. In DNA form, the CDR3 reads TGTGCCAGCACCAACTCCTATGGCTACACCTTC.